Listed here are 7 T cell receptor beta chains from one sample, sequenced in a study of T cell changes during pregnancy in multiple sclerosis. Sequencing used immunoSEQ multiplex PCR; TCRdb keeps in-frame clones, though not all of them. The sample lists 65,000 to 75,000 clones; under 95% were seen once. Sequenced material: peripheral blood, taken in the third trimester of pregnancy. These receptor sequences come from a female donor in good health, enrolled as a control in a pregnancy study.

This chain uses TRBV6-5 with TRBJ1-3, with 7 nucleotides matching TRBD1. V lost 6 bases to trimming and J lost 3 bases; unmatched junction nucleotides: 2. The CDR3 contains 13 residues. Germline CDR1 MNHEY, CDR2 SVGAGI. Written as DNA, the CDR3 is TGTGCCAGCAGGCGGACAGGTGGAAACACCATATATTTT. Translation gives CASRRTGGNTIYF.

The CDR3 is CASSGRQGMLYEQFF. For the CDR3, the DNA is TGTGCCAGCAGCGGCAGACAGGGGATGCTTTATGAGCAGTTCTTC. The chain is built from TRBV5-8 and TRBJ2-1; 8 bases are shared with TRBD1. The CDR3 consists of 15 residues. Germline V gives CDR1 SGHTS, CDR2 YDEGEE. The J segment lost 8 bases and the V segment lost 4 bases, leaving 11 bases of the junction unmatched.

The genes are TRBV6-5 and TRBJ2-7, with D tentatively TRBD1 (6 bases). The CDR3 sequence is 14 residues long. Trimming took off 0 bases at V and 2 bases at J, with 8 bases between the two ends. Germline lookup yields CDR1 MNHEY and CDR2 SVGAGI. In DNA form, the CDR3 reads TGTGCCAGCAGTTACTCGGCAGGGGCCTACGAGCAGTACTTC. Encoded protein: CASSYSAGAYEQYF.

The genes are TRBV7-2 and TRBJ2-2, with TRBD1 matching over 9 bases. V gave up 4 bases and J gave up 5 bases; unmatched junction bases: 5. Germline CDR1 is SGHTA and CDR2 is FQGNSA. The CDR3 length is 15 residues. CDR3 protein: CASSSQGAVTGELFF. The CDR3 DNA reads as TGTGCCAGCAGCTCACAGGGGGCGGTGACCGGGGAGCTGTTTTTT. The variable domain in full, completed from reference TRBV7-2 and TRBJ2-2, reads GAGVSQSPSNKVTEKGKDVELRCDPISGHTALYWYRQSLGQGLEFLIYFQGNSAPDKSGLPSDRFSAERTGGSVSTLTIQRTQQEDSAVYLCASSSQGAVTGELFFGEGSRLTVL.

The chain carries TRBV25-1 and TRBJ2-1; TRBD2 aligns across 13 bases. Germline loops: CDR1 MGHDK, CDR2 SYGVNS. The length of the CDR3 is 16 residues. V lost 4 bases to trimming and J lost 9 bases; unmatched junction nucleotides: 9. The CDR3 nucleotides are TGTGCCAGCAGTGCCTCCCGACTAGCGGGGGGCCTTGAGCAGTTCTTC. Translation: CASSASRLAGGLEQFF.

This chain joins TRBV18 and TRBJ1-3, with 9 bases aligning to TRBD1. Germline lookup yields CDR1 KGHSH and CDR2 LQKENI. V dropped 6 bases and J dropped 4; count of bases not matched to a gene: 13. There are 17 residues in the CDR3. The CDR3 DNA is TGTGCCAGCTCCCTCTGGACAGGGGAATATACGGGAAACACCATATATTTT. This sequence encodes CASSLWTGEYTGNTIYF.

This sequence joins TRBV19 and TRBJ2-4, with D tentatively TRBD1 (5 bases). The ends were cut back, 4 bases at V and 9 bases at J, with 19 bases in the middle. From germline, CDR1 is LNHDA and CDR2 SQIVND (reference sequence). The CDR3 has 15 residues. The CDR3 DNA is TGTGCCAGTAGTACATACCAGGGAAGACCAAGCATTCAGTACTTC. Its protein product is CASSTYQGRPSIQYF.